This T cell receptor (beta chain) was identified in a study of identical twins. Study outcomes and limitations: Insertions were fewer in abundant cord blood beta clonotypes, whereas memory repertoires showed none of this pattern.

This clonotype showed up just a few times. Its cognate antigen is unknown. The authors used template switching to add a universal primer site and gave cDNA unique molecular identifiers. Each CDR3 protein is one row after TCRdb ran MiXCR on the 5' RACE reads. The sample has hundreds of thousands of distinct CDR3 sequences, around 24% seen once; the top ten hold about 0.48%. After removal of 1 base from V and 7 bases from J, the junction contained 6 bases not matched to a gene. Germline CDR1 and CDR2: MGHRA and YSYEKL. This CDR3 comprises 16 residues. These data also formed part of another study, on yellow fever vaccine responses in identical twins. That study reports: Reportedly, the T cell response mounted by twins to vaccine seemed partly convergent, partly personalized.

The rearrangement joins TRBV4-1 to TRBJ1-6, with TRBD1 identical over 8 bases. The TCR originated in a woman aged 18-29 years in good health. Sequenced material: CD4+ T cells sorted from blood. The CDR3 loop is CASSQGGTGGNSPLHF. The CDR3 DNA reads TGCGCCAGCAGCCAAGGGGGGACAGGTGGAAATTCACCCCTCCACTTT.